These 4 T cell receptor beta chains share one sample of origin, sequenced in a study of T cell repertoires in cytomegalovirus infection. Their recognized antigens are unknown. TCRdb redid the calling of the reads with MiXCR, one entry per CDR3 protein. Of approximately 390,000 distinct CDR3 sequences listed, about 32% are singletons. The source was cultured PBMCs, collected from culture after CMV antigen stimulation. These receptors were taken from a human donor in good health (CMV status not recorded). Some clones in this sample may be carry-over from other donors' samples.

V gene TRBV27 combines with J gene TRBJ1-1, with D perhaps matching TRBD1 (6 bases). CDR1 MNHEY and CDR2 SMNVEV come from the germline V gene (reference sequence). Trimming shortened V by 0 bases and J by 4 bases, and 9 bases separated the two germline ends. The CDR3 covers 14 residues. In DNA, the CDR3 is TGTGCCAGCAGTTTATCGTCCAGGGGCACTGAAGCTTTCTTT. Its translation: CASSLSSRGTEAFF.

This clonotype was detected many times. CDR3 DNA sequence: TGTGCCAGCAGCTTCCCGAAGGGCTACAATGAGCAGTTCTTC. It translates to CASSFPKGYNEQFF. The chain employs TRBV7-8 and TRBJ2-1, with no clear D. Germline V gene lookup returns CDR1 SGHVS and CDR2 FQNEAQ. Trimming removed 3 bases from V and 3 bases from J, with 9 bases in between. This CDR3 has 14 residues. Together with reference TRBV7-8 and TRBJ2-1, the CDR3 gives the full variable domain: GAGVSQSPRYKVAKRGQDVALRCDPISGHVSLFWYQQALGQGPEFLTYFQNEAQLDKSGLPSDRFFAERPEGSVSTLKIQRTQQEDSAVYLCASSFPKGYNEQFFGPGTRLTVL.

This clonotype was counted only a few times. V gene TRBV7-8 combines with J gene TRBJ2-3; no firm D call. This CDR3 has 12 amino acids. V gave up 5 bases and J gave up 5 bases, with 8 bases separating them. CDR1 SGHVS and CDR2 FQNEAQ come from the germline V gene. CDR3 in DNA: TGTGCCAGCAGCCCAGAGAAAGATACGCAGTATTTT. Residues: CASSPEKDTQYF.

The V call is TRBV12-3 or TRBV12-4, the J call TRBJ2-1; the match to TRBD2 covers 7 bases. J gave up 10 bases and V 3 bases, and 3 bases lay outside the gene matches. The CDR3 covers 12 residues. The CDR3 nucleotides are TGTGCCAGCAGTTTGACGGGAGGAGAGCAGTTCTTC. It is translated as CASSLTGGEQFF.